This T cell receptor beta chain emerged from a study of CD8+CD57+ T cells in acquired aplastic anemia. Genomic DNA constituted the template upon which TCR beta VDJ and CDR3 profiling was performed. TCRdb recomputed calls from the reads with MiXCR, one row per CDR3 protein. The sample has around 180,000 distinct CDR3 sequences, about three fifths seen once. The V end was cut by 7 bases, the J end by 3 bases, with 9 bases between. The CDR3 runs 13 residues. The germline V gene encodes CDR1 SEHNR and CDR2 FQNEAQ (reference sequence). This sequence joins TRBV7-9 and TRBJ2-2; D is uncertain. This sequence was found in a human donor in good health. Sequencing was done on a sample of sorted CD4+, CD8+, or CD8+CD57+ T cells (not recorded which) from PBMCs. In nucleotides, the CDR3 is TGTGCCAGCATGATTCCCCACACCGGGGAGCTGTTTTTT. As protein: CASMIPHTGELFF.